A selection of T cell receptor beta chains follows, all from one sample in a study of T cells in Graves' hyperthyroidism and ophthalmopathy. Using its own MiXCR run on the multiplex PCR reads, TCRdb lists one record per CDR3 protein. Among hundreds of thousands of distinct CDR3 sequences listed, roughly 14% were seen once. The material sequenced was blood. All receptors derive from a woman aged 40 to 49 with Graves' ophthalmopathy. CDR3s include the opening cysteine and the closing phenylalanine or tryptophan. A D gene is named only where the DNA matches it firmly. Clone size is given for some rows only: seen once, a few or many times, or a class if the clone is expanded.

CDR3aa,CDR3nt,abundance,v_gene,j_gene,d_gene
CASSLGLAGRGELFF,TGTGCCAGCAGCTTAGGACTAGCGGGGCGAGGGGAGCTGTTTTTT,many,TRBV7-2,TRBJ2-2,TRBD2
CASTRASGSSYEQYF,TGTGCCAGCACCCGGGCTAGCGGAAGCTCCTACGAGCAGTACTTC,.,TRBV6-1,TRBJ2-7,TRBD2
CASREGTKQETQYF,TGTGCCTCAAGAGAAGGGACTAAACAAGAGACCCAGTACTTC,many,TRBV19,TRBJ2-5,TRBD2
CAWSRDGRFGYEQYF,TGTGCCTGGAGTAGGGACGGCCGTTTCGGCTACGAGCAGTACTTC,many,TRBV30,TRBJ2-7,.
CASSTGQGSGETQYF,TGTGCCAGCAGCACCGGACAGGGCAGTGGGGAGACCCAGTACTTC,few,TRBV12-3/TRBV12-4,TRBJ2-5,TRBD1
CASSEVVMPGHEQYF,TGTGCCAGCAGTGAAGTTGTGATGCCAGGGCACGAGCAGTACTTC,many,TRBV2,TRBJ2-7,.
CASSFVGTGDYEQYF,TGTGCCAGCAGTTTTGTGGGGACCGGAGACTACGAGCAGTACTTC,many,TRBV28,TRBJ2-7,.
CASSIITVDNQPQHF,TGTGCCAGTAGTATAATCACGGTGGACAATCAGCCCCAGCATTTT,.,TRBV19,TRBJ1-5,.
CASSRQGETYEQYF,TGTGCCAGCAGCAGACAGGGAGAGACCTACGAGCAGTACTTC,many,TRBV9,TRBJ2-7,TRBD1
CASRKDRRSSYEQYF,TGTGCCAGCAGAAAGGACAGGCGGAGCTCCTACGAGCAGTACTTC,few,TRBV28,TRBJ2-7,TRBD1
CASSSDRQRGGTQYF,TGTGCCAGCAGTTCCGACAGGCAACGTGGGGGGACCCAGTACTTC,many,TRBV12-3/TRBV12-4,TRBJ2-5,.
CASSQDAGGLDQPQHF,TGTGCCAGCAGCCAAGATGCCGGGGGTCTAGATCAGCCCCAGCATTTT,.,TRBV4-2,TRBJ1-5,.
CSARDVGNSYEQYF,TGCAGTGCTAGAGATGTGGGAAACTCCTACGAGCAGTACTTC,many,TRBV20-1,TRBJ2-7,.
CASGTENTEAFF,TGTGCCAGCGGGACAGAGAACACTGAAGCTTTCTTT,many,TRBV11-2,TRBJ1-1,TRBD1
CSARVGSTEAFF,TGCAGTGCTAGAGTCGGGTCCACTGAAGCTTTCTTT,few,TRBV20-1,TRBJ1-1,.
CASSYKQPRYNYGYTF,TGTGCCAGCAGTTACAAGCAGCCCCGATATAACTATGGCTACACCTTC,many,TRBV6-5,TRBJ1-2,.
CASSVRGTGELLF,TGTGCCAGCAGCGTCAGGGGAACCGGGGAGCTGCTTTTT,.,TRBV9,TRBJ2-2,.
CASSLTSGSGEQYF,TGTGCCAGCAGCTTAACTAGCGGGAGCGGCGAGCAGTACTTC,many,TRBV7-3,TRBJ2-7,TRBD2
CASSGQDPLETQYF,TGTGCCAGCAGTGGGCAGGACCCCCTAGAGACCCAGTACTTC,.,TRBV6-1,TRBJ2-5,.
CASSSGTAEETQYF,TGTGCCAGCAGCTCCGGGACAGCCGAAGAGACCCAGTACTTC,many,TRBV7-2,TRBJ2-5,TRBD1
CASSIVSGNNQPQHF,TGTGCCAGTAGTATAGTGAGCGGTAACAATCAGCCCCAGCATTTT,many,TRBV19,TRBJ1-5,.
CAGTLTGRYEQYF,TGTGCCGGTACCCTGACAGGGAGGTACGAGCAGTACTTC,few,TRBV30,TRBJ2-7,.
CASSIKSLNVHEQYF,TGTGCCAGTAGTATTAAAAGCCTAAATGTGCACGAGCAGTACTTC,.,TRBV19,TRBJ2-7,.
CSARMGESGYTF,TGCAGTGCTAGGATGGGGGAAAGTGGCTACACCTTC,.,TRBV20-1,TRBJ1-2,.
CASSLDPAGKTQYF,TGTGCCAGCAGCTTAGATCCCGCGGGGAAGACCCAGTACTTC,many,TRBV7-2,TRBJ2-5,.
CASSQDWDREQYF,TGCGCCAGCAGCCAAGATTGGGATAGGGAGCAGTACTTC,many,TRBV4-1,TRBJ2-7,.
CSASGPSSYEQYF,TGCAGTGCTAGTGGTCCGAGCTCCTACGAGCAGTACTTC,many,TRBV20-1,TRBJ2-7,.
CASSLSTGPQHF,TGTGCCAGCAGTTTGAGTACAGGGCCCCAGCATTTT,many,TRBV12-3/TRBV12-4,TRBJ1-5,.
CATGQESNQPQHF,TGTGCCACTGGACAGGAGAGCAATCAGCCCCAGCATTTT,many,TRBV10-3,TRBJ1-5,TRBD1
CASSEGLGQGFYEQYF,TGTGCCAGCAGTGAAGGACTGGGACAGGGCTTCTACGAGCAGTACTTC,many,TRBV6-1,TRBJ2-7,TRBD1
CASSINTGGYRSTEAFF,TGTGCCAGCAGCATAAATACAGGGGGCTATCGCAGCACTGAAGCTTTCTTT,many,TRBV11-1,TRBJ1-1,TRBD1
CTSSYLGGGETQYF,TGTACCAGCAGTTACTTGGGGGGCGGGGAGACCCAGTACTTC,.,TRBV6-5,TRBJ2-5,.
CASSLVSSGTGELFF,TGTGCCAGCAGCTTAGTTAGTAGCGGCACCGGGGAGCTGTTTTTT,.,TRBV7-2,TRBJ2-2,.